The 26 T cell receptor beta chains below were found in one sample sequenced in a study of blood T cell repertoires in COVID-19. The method was immunoSEQ multiplex PCR; TCRdb's version includes in-frame clones alone and lacks a portion of them. The sample consists of under 170,000 clones, around 85% of them appearing once. The sample taken for sequencing was peripheral blood. These receptors were taken from a man aged 70-80 years with acute or convalescent COVID-19.

This clone has a single count. The genes are TRBV18 and TRBJ2-5; a possible D gene is TRBD2 (5 bases). This CDR3 has 12 amino acids. Germline V gene data show CDR1 as KGHSH and CDR2 as LQKENI. Trimming pared 3 bases from V and 3 bases from J, leaving 5 bases between. The CDR3 DNA sequence: TGTGCCAGCTCACCGGGAGAAGAGACCCAGTACTTC. Protein: CASSPGEETQYF.

As regards this clone: One end of the junction fails to match germline, which may point to a read error. The chain uses TRBV7-7 and TRBJ2-5; the D gene is possibly TRBD2 (6 bases). This CDR3 has 15 residues. Germline values: CDR1 SSHAT, CDR2 FNYEAQ (reference sequence). CDR3 in amino acids: CASSPTGESSETQYF. The CDR3 DNA sequence: TGTGCTAGCAGCCCCACGGGGGAATCCTCAGAGACCCAGTACTTC.

The count of this clone is one. The J gene is TRBJ2-3, the V gene TRBV28, with 14 bases matching TRBD2. This CDR3 spans 18 amino acids. Trimming removed 6 bases from V and 0 bases from J; junction bases left unmatched: 8. Germline CDR1 reads MDHEN; CDR2 reads SYDVKM. The CDR3 region has the DNA TGTGCCAGCAGCCCCGGGACTAGCGGGAGAGAAAGCACAGATACGCAGTATTTT. Amino acids: CASSPGTSGRESTDTQYF.

The chain employs TRBV5-1 and TRBJ2-1; TRBD1 matches 9 bases. V lost 4 bases to trimming and J lost 3 bases; unmatched junction nucleotides: 5. The CDR3 sequence is 15 residues long. CDR1 and CDR2 from the germline V gene are SGHRS and YFSETQ. CDR3 residues: CASSLRDRDYNEQFF. The CDR3 nucleotides are TGCGCCAGCAGCCTCCGGGACAGGGACTACAATGAGCAGTTCTTC.

V and J are TRBV13 and TRBJ2-3; TRBD2 aligns across 7 bases. Trimming removed 4 bases from V and 1 base from J; junction bases left unmatched: 5. This CDR3 contains 15 residues. Germline lookup yields CDR1 PRHDT and CDR2 FYEKMQ (reference sequence). This CDR3 is CASSSGEGRTDTQYF. Here the CDR3 DNA reads TGTGCCAGCAGCTCTGGGGAGGGCCGCACAGATACGCAGTATTTT.

The rearrangement uses TRBV9 and TRBJ2-7, with TRBD2 matching 9 bases. There are 15 residues in the CDR3. The V gene's germline CDR1 is SGDLS and CDR2 YYNGEE. The V and J ends lost 4 bases and 4 bases, in that order; junction bases with no gene match: 9. For the CDR3, the DNA is TGTGCCAGCAGCCCTCACCCGGGACTAGCATACGAGCAGTACTTC. Its protein product is CASSPHPGLAYEQYF. The whole variable domain, remainder taken from reference TRBV9 and TRBJ2-7, is DSGVTQTPKHLITATGQRVTLRCSPRSGDLSVYWYQQSLDQGLQFLIQYYNGEERAKGNILERFSAQQFPDLHSELNLSSLELGDSALYFCASSPHPGLAYEQYFGPGTRLTVT.

This sequence joins TRBV11-3 and TRBJ1-6, with D uncertain. Germline CDR1 reads SGHNT; CDR2 reads YENEEA. V was cut by 2 bases and J by 5 bases, with 4 bases left in between. This CDR3 is 13 amino acids long. CDR3 region: CASSLSNNSPLHF. DNA of the CDR3: TGTGCCAGCAGCTTATCTAATAATTCACCCCTCCACTTT.

The chain couples TRBV5-1 to TRBJ2-6; D perhaps matches TRBD1 (6 bases). There are 15 residues in the CDR3. Trimming pared 1 base from V and 2 bases from J, leaving 7 bases between. In germline, CDR1 is SGHRS, CDR2 YFSETQ. The CDR3 loop is CASSLPGAGANVLTF. CDR3 coding DNA: TGCGCCAGCAGCTTGCCAGGGGCTGGGGCCAACGTCCTGACTTTC.

The table lists this clone with a few counts. V and J are TRBV15 and TRBJ1-2; possible D gene TRBD1, 6 bases. The CDR3 spans 15 residues. V was cut by 0 bases and J by 6 bases, with 14 bases left in between. Germline V gives CDR1 LNHNV, CDR2 YYDKDF (reference sequence). The DNA of the CDR3 is TGTGCCACCAGCAGAGATTGGGGGGGCACGGATGGCTACACCTTC. Amino acid sequence: CATSRDWGGTDGYTF.

The chain employs TRBV18 and TRBJ2-7; 10 bases agree with TRBD1. The CDR3 is 15 residues long. The V and J ends lost 3 bases and 3 bases, in that order; junction bases with no gene match: 5. Germline values: CDR1 KGHSH, CDR2 LQKENI. The CDR3 sequence is CASSPGTGEIYEQYF. CDR3 nucleotides: TGTGCCAGCTCACCTGGGACAGGGGAAATCTACGAGCAGTACTTC.

The chain couples TRBV3-1 (or the pseudogene TRBV3-2) to TRBJ2-1; D is perhaps TRBD1 (6 bases). CDR1 and CDR2 (germline): LGHDT, YNNKEL (reference sequence). The CDR3 runs to 12 residues. V was trimmed by 8 bases and J by 6 bases, leaving 11 bases between them. CDR3 amino acids: CASETGRNEQFF. DNA of the CDR3: TGTGCCAGCGAAACAGGGCGCAATGAGCAGTTCTTC.

V gene TRBV28 combines with J gene TRBJ2-2; the match to TRBD1 covers 10 bases. CDR1 is MDHEN, CDR2 SYDVKM, per germline. This CDR3 is built from 16 residues. Trimming cost V 5 bases and J 4 bases; bases outside gene matches: 7. This CDR3 is CASSPPGQGFTGELFF. CDR3 DNA sequence: TGTGCCAGCAGTCCTCCGGGACAGGGGTTCACCGGGGAGCTGTTTTTT.

This sequence joins TRBV3-1 (or the pseudogene TRBV3-2) and TRBJ2-2; D is ambiguous. The CDR3 has 14 amino acids. Trimming pared 2 bases from V and 2 bases from J, leaving 6 bases between. Germline lookup yields CDR1 LGHDT and CDR2 YNNKEL (reference sequence). The CDR3 bases are TGTGCCAGCAGCCAAAACAGCAACACCGGGGAGCTGTTTTTT. Its translation: CASSQNSNTGELFF.

The genes are TRBV5-1 and TRBJ2-5; 7 nucleotides agree with TRBD2. The V segment lost 4 bases and the J segment 4 bases; nucleotides outside the gene matches: 7. CDR1 and CDR2 from the germline V gene are SGHRS and YFSETQ. The CDR3 loop spans 14 amino acids. The chain's CDR3 is CASSDGRTAETQYF. The CDR3 DNA reads TGCGCCAGCAGCGACGGGAGGACTGCAGAGACCCAGTACTTC.

The J gene is TRBJ2-2, the V gene TRBV6-5; D gene ambiguous. Germline V gene sequence: CDR1 MNHEY, CDR2 SVGAGI. CDR3 size: 14 residues. V dropped 4 bases and J dropped 3 bases, with 9 bases sitting between them. The CDR3 region has the DNA TGTGCCAGCAGTTTCGACACGGACACCGGGGAGCTGTTTTTT. This sequence encodes CASSFDTDTGELFF.

The chain carries TRBV24-1 and TRBJ2-1; 7 positions agree with TRBD2. This CDR3 spans 16 amino acids. With 2 bases clipped from V and 7 bases from J, the junction kept 10 bases outside the gene matches. Germline lookup yields CDR1 KGHDR and CDR2 SFDVKD. The CDR3: CATSDSSTSIGNEQFF. In DNA, the CDR3 is TGTGCCACCAGTGATTCTTCGACTAGCATAGGGAATGAGCAGTTCTTC.

This clone was seen only a few times. The chain combines TRBV23-1 with TRBJ2-7, with 9 bases identical to TRBD1. Being an ORF, TRBV23-1 has a function that is uncertain. This CDR3 has 15 residues. J was trimmed by 4 bases and V by 3 bases; bases with no gene match: 7. As DNA, the CDR3 is TGCGCCAGCAGTCACTCCCGGACAGGGGAGTACGAGCAGTACTTC. Its protein is CASSHSRTGEYEQYF.

The chain recombines TRBV11-3 with TRBJ2-3; 7 bases fit TRBD1. This CDR3 comprises 15 residues. The J segment lost 1 base and the V segment lost 5 bases, leaving 6 bases of the junction unmatched. From germline, CDR1 is SGHNT and CDR2 YENEEA. The CDR3 reads CASSQTGSGTDTQYF. The CDR3 nucleotides are TGTGCCAGCAGCCAGACAGGGTCCGGCACAGATACGCAGTATTTT.

This chain joins TRBV29-1 and TRBJ1-6, with 9 bases identical to TRBD1. After removal of 7 bases from V and 3 bases from J, the junction contained 4 bases not matched to a gene. The CDR3 is made up of 14 amino acids. CDR1 and CDR2 (germline): SQVTM, ANQGSEA. CDR3 region: CSASTGGYNSPLHF. For the CDR3, the DNA is TGCAGCGCCTCGACAGGGGGCTATAATTCACCCCTCCACTTT.

The V call is TRBV5-4, the J call TRBJ2-3, with D unresolved. V lost 3 bases, J lost 3 bases, and 8 bases lay in between. This CDR3 spans 13 amino acids. Germline V lookup: CDR1 SGHNT, CDR2 YYREEE (reference sequence). The CDR3 loop reads CASSSGPTDTQYF. DNA for the CDR3: TGTGCCAGCAGCTCTGGCCCAACAGATACGCAGTATTTT.

The V call is TRBV19, the J call TRBJ2-3; the match to TRBD1 covers 8 bases. The germline gives CDR1 LNHDA, CDR2 SQIVND (reference sequence). J gave up 4 bases and V 5 bases, and 17 bases lay outside the gene matches. The CDR3 runs 18 residues. This CDR3 reads CASSSPGQVRGSADTQYF. CDR3 nucleotide sequence: TGTGCCAGTAGTTCACCGGGACAGGTCCGAGGGAGCGCAGATACGCAGTATTTT.

The J gene is TRBJ1-2, the V gene TRBV7-9; 11 nucleotides match TRBD1. V was clipped by 3 bases and J by 7 bases; unmatched bases: 4. The CDR3 covers 14 residues. Germline CDR1 reads SEHNR; CDR2 reads FQNEAQ (reference sequence). CDR3: CASSLDRGRGGYTF. CDR3 nucleotide sequence: TGTGCCAGCAGCTTGGACAGGGGGCGGGGTGGCTACACCTTC. Supplemented by reference TRBV7-9 and TRBJ1-2, the full variable domain reads DTGVSQNPRHKITKRGQNVTFRCDPISEHNRLYWYRQTLGQGPEFLTYFQNEAQLEKSRLLSDRFSAERPKGSFSTLEIQRTEQGDSAMYLCASSLDRGRGGYTFGSGTRLTVV.

This rearrangement joins TRBV9 to TRBJ2-3, with D perhaps matching TRBD1 (6 bases). The germline V gene encodes CDR1 SGDLS and CDR2 YYNGEE. This CDR3 has 16 amino acids. V gave up 3 bases and J gave up 0 bases, with 14 bases separating them. CDR3 bases: TGTGCCAGCAGCGCAACAGGGACCCCTAGCACAGATACGCAGTATTTT. Protein sequence: CASSATGTPSTDTQYF.

This chain links TRBV9 with TRBJ1-3, with D tentatively TRBD1 (5 bases). The V end was cut by 0 bases, the J end by 0 bases, with 7 bases between. This CDR3 contains 15 residues. The germline CDR1 and CDR2 sequences are SGDLS and YYNGEE. The CDR3 nucleotides are TGTGCCAGCAGCGTAGAGACAGTCTCTGGAAACACCATATATTTT. Translated, it gives CASSVETVSGNTIYF. The whole variable domain, remainder taken from reference TRBV9 and TRBJ1-3, is DSGVTQTPKHLITATGQRVTLRCSPRSGDLSVYWYQQSLDQGLQFLIQYYNGEERAKGNILERFSAQQFPDLHSELNLSSLELGDSALYFCASSVETVSGNTIYFGEGSWLTVV.

This clone appeared once. The sample has other DNA sequences that encode this CDR3 too. The genes are TRBV2 and TRBJ2-7; weak D call: TRBD1 (6 bases). The CDR3 has 15 amino acids. V lost 6 bases and J lost 0, with 15 bases in between. Germline V lookup: CDR1 SNHLY, CDR2 FYNNEI. CDR3 sequence: CASSPQGLSSYEQYF. In DNA form, the CDR3 reads TGTGCCAGCAGCCCACAGGGTCTGAGCTCCTACGAGCAGTACTTC.

The chain combines TRBV6-2 or TRBV6-3 with TRBJ2-5; 7 bases line up with TRBD1. The CDR3 totals 18 residues. Losses at the gene ends were 0 bases for V and 2 bases for J; bases not matched to a gene: 12. Germline-derived CDR1 and CDR2 are MNHEY and SVGEGT. The DNA of the CDR3 is TGTGCCAGCAGTTACTCGAACACAGGGGAAAGGGTTCAAGAGACCCAGTACTTC. It encodes CASSYSNTGERVQETQYF.